The text below deals with one TCR beta chain. The sample originates from a study of shared clonotypes between healthy human individuals. Clones were sequenced by immunoSEQ multiplex PCR, and TCRdb holds only the in-frame ones, with some missing. The repertoire holds a few hundred thousand clones, with around 97% as singletons. The sample comprised naive CD4+ T cells sorted from blood. The subset is: CD45RA+ positively selected. The TCR comes from a woman aged 30 to 39 in good health.

Here the CDR3 reads CASSSPGANYGYTF. Here the CDR3 DNA reads TGTGCCAGCAGCTCCCCGGGAGCTAACTATGGCTACACCTTC. The chain joins TRBV27 to TRBJ1-2; D unresolved. The germline CDR1 and CDR2 sequences are MNHEY and SMNVEV (reference sequence). The CDR3 is 14 residues long. V lost 6 bases to trimming and J lost 0 bases, with 11 bases between them.